The rows below give T cell receptor beta chains drawn from one sample of a study of shared clonotypes between healthy human individuals. Only in-frame clones appear in the TCRdb table, and some are missing; sequencing was by immunoSEQ multiplex PCR. The table records about 2.4 million clones, 90% to 95% of them present only once. Specimen: naive CD4+ T cells from PBMCs. These receptors originate from a man between 18 and 29 years old in good health. Some clones in this sample may be carry-over from other donors' samples. Each CDR3 is given with its conserved first and last residue. A D gene is named only where the DNA matches it firmly. The listing skips clone size in some rows; elsewhere it reads once, few, many or a size class.

V gene: TRBV25-1; D gene: -; J gene: TRBJ1-1; clone size: -; CDR3 DNA: TGTGCCAGCAGTGAATCGGGCAGGGGAAACACTGAAGCTTTCTTT; CDR3 protein: CASSESGRGNTEAFF
V gene: TRBV19; D gene: -; J gene: TRBJ1-3; clone size: -; CDR3 DNA: TGTGCCAGCGACACCTACTCTGGAAACACCATATATTTT; CDR3 protein: CASDTYSGNTIYF
V gene: TRBV29-1; D gene: -; J gene: TRBJ2-7; clone size: -; CDR3 DNA: TGCAGCGTGGTTCCGGGATTCTCCTACGAGCAGTACTTC; CDR3 protein: CSVVPGFSYEQYF
V gene: TRBV30; D gene: TRBD1; J gene: TRBJ2-5; clone size: -; CDR3 DNA: TGTGCCTGGACTTTACAGGGGGCAGAGACCCAGTACTTC; CDR3 protein: CAWTLQGAETQYF
V gene: TRBV27; D gene: TRBD2; J gene: TRBJ2-1; clone size: -; CDR3 DNA: TGTGCCAGCAGTCCGCGACTAGCGGCCTACAATGAGCAGTTCTTC; CDR3 protein: CASSPRLAAYNEQFF
V gene: TRBV27; D gene: -; J gene: TRBJ2-5; clone size: -; CDR3 DNA: TGTGCCAGCAGTTTATCCAACAGGGCGGGGACCCAGTACTTC; CDR3 protein: CASSLSNRAGTQYF
V gene: TRBV9; D gene: TRBD1; J gene: TRBJ1-1; clone size: -; CDR3 DNA: TGTGCCAGCAGCGTCAGTATGGGACAGCAAGCTTTCTTT; CDR3 protein: CASSVSMGQQAFF
V gene: TRBV7-2; D gene: -; J gene: TRBJ2-3; clone size: -; CDR3 DNA: TGTGCCAGCAGCTTAATTGGAAGCCAGAGCACAGATACGCAGTATTTT; CDR3 protein: CASSLIGSQSTDTQYF
V gene: TRBV2; D gene: -; J gene: TRBJ1-1; clone size: -; CDR3 DNA: TGTGCCAGCTATGAAGACAGGCTCACTGAAGCTTTCTTT; CDR3 protein: CASYEDRLTEAFF
V gene: TRBV30; D gene: -; J gene: TRBJ1-6; clone size: -; CDR3 DNA: TGTGCCTGGAAAAATTCACCCCTCCACTTT; CDR3 protein: CAWKNSPLHF
V gene: TRBV15; D gene: -; J gene: TRBJ1-4; clone size: -; CDR3 DNA: TGTGCCACCAGCACCAGACAAGCAACTAATGAAAAACTGTTTTTT; CDR3 protein: CATSTRQATNEKLFF
V gene: TRBV5-6; D gene: TRBD2; J gene: TRBJ2-1; clone size: -; CDR3 DNA: TGTGCCAGCAGCTTGGCCCCTAGCGGGAGGGCCAATGAGCAGTTCTTC; CDR3 protein: CASSLAPSGRANEQFF
V gene: TRBV7-8; D gene: TRBD2; J gene: TRBJ2-7; clone size: -; CDR3 DNA: TGTGCCAGCAGCTTGCGGACTAGCGGGAACTCCTACGAGCAGTACTTC; CDR3 protein: CASSLRTSGNSYEQYF
V gene: TRBV28; D gene: -; J gene: TRBJ1-5; clone size: -; CDR3 DNA: TGTGCCAGCAGGCCTACAGGGAAGCGGACCAATCAGCCCCAGCATTTT; CDR3 protein: CASRPTGKRTNQPQHF
V gene: TRBV29-1; D gene: -; J gene: TRBJ2-1; clone size: -; CDR3 DNA: TGCAGCGTATCATTTGGCCAGGGGAAGATCTTC; CDR3 protein: CSVSFGQGKIF
V gene: TRBV27; D gene: TRBD2; J gene: TRBJ2-1; clone size: once; CDR3 DNA: TGTGCCAGCACCAAGGCGGGAGGGGGCTACAATGAGCAGTTCTTC; CDR3 protein: CASTKAGGGYNEQFF
V gene: TRBV10-3; D gene: TRBD1; J gene: TRBJ2-3; clone size: -; CDR3 DNA: TGTGCCATCAGCCGGACAGGGGGGGACACAGATACGCAGTATTTT; CDR3 protein: CAISRTGGDTDTQYF
V gene: TRBV7-2; D gene: -; J gene: TRBJ2-3; clone size: -; CDR3 DNA: TGTGCCAGCAGATCCCAACCGGGAGTACCGGATACGCAGTATTTT; CDR3 protein: CASRSQPGVPDTQYF
V gene: TRBV29-1; D gene: TRBD2; J gene: TRBJ2-1; clone size: -; CDR3 DNA: TGCAGCGTTGAAGTAGTGAGCGGGAGAAGGATCCATGAGCAGTTCTTC; CDR3 protein: CSVEVVSGRRIHEQFF
V gene: TRBV19; D gene: TRBD2; J gene: TRBJ2-5; clone size: -; CDR3 DNA: TGTGCCATCATCGGACTAGCGTGGGAGACCCAGTACTTC; CDR3 protein: CAIIGLAWETQYF
V gene: TRBV5-1; D gene: -; J gene: TRBJ2-5; clone size: -; CDR3 DNA: TGCGCCAGCAGCTTGGTCCCGGGAGCGCAAGAGACCCAGTACTTC; CDR3 protein: CASSLVPGAQETQYF
V gene: TRBV7-3; D gene: TRBD2; J gene: TRBJ2-1; clone size: -; CDR3 DNA: TGTGCCAGCAGCTTAATACAAGCGGGAGGTTACAATGAGCAGTTCTTC; CDR3 protein: CASSLIQAGGYNEQFF
V gene: TRBV7-2; D gene: TRBD1; J gene: TRBJ2-5; clone size: -; CDR3 DNA: TGTGCCAGCAGCTTCGGGACAGCAGAGACCCAGTACTTC; CDR3 protein: CASSFGTAETQYF
V gene: TRBV5-6; D gene: TRBD1; J gene: TRBJ2-5; clone size: once; CDR3 DNA: TGTGCCAGCAGCTCCGGGACAGGGGTCACCCGGCGAGAGACCCAGTACTTC; CDR3 protein: CASSSGTGVTRRETQYF
V gene: TRBV6-5; D gene: -; J gene: TRBJ1-5; clone size: -; CDR3 DNA: TGTGCCAGCCGGGCCCCGTCATCGGCCCAGCATTTT; CDR3 protein: CASRAPSSAQHF
V gene: TRBV30; D gene: TRBD1; J gene: TRBJ2-5; clone size: -; CDR3 DNA: TGTGCCTGGTCACTCCGGGACAGGGACAGGGAGACCCAGTACTTC; CDR3 protein: CAWSLRDRDRETQYF
V gene: TRBV7-9; D gene: -; J gene: TRBJ1-1; clone size: -; CDR3 DNA: TGTGCCAGCAGCTTAGGTCCCACTGAAGCTTTCTTT; CDR3 protein: CASSLGPTEAFF
V gene: TRBV18; D gene: -; J gene: TRBJ2-7; clone size: -; CDR3 DNA: TGTGCCAGCTCAATTCAGGGGGGCCTTGGTTTATACGAGCAGTACTTC; CDR3 protein: CASSIQGGLGLYEQYF
V gene: TRBV7-3; D gene: -; J gene: TRBJ2-3; clone size: once; CDR3 DNA: TGTGCCAGCAGCCCCGGCCTAGCGAGCACAGATACGCAGTATTTT; CDR3 protein: CASSPGLASTDTQYF
V gene: TRBV7-8; D gene: TRBD2; J gene: TRBJ2-1; clone size: -; CDR3 DNA: TGTGCCAGCAGCCCGGGGGGGATCAGGCAAAATGAGCAGTTCTTC; CDR3 protein: CASSPGGIRQNEQFF
V gene: TRBV30; D gene: -; J gene: TRBJ2-3; clone size: -; CDR3 DNA: TGTGCCTGCGGGGCTCACACAGATACGCAGTATTTT; CDR3 protein: CACGAHTDTQYF